These 32 T cell receptor beta chains were all obtained from the same sample, sequenced in a study of T cell responses to AZD1222 COVID-19 vaccine. The assay was immunoSEQ multiplex PCR, and TCRdb's table has in-frame clones only and misses some. Here the sample spans 200,000 or so clones, approximately 93% being singletons. The sequencing here drew on peripheral blood, taken 28 days after the second AZD1222 dose. Source of these receptors: an adult who received the AZD1222 COVID-19 vaccine.

The chain links TRBV19 to TRBJ2-7, with TRBD1 matching 8 bases. CDR1 is LNHDA and CDR2 is SQIVND in the germline V gene (reference sequence). Germline trimming cut 8 bases from V and 2 bases from J; bases unmatched to any gene: 5. This CDR3 is 13 amino acids long. CDR3 coding DNA: TGTGCCAGTGAGGGACAGGAGACCTACGAGCAGTACTTC. Protein sequence: CASEGQETYEQYF.

The chain joins TRBV5-6 to TRBJ1-3, with 7 positions matching TRBD1. The CDR3 is 15 residues long. Trimming at V came to 0 bases and at J to 10 bases, leaving 10 bases not matched to a gene. In germline, CDR1 is SGHDT, CDR2 YYEEEE. The CDR3 sequence: CASSLARRGVDTIYF. The CDR3 nucleotides are TGTGCCAGCAGCTTGGCCCGCAGGGGGGTTGATACCATATATTTT. The entire variable domain, with the rest obtained from reference TRBV5-6 and TRBJ1-3, is as follows: DAGVTQSPTHLIKTRGQQVTLRCSPKSGHDTVSWYQQALGQGPQFIFQYYEEEERQRGNFPDRFSGHQFPNYSSELNVNALLLGDSALYLCASSLARRGVDTIYFGEGSWLTVV.

The chain recombines TRBV5-8 with TRBJ1-2; unclear D gene. The CDR3 is 10 residues long. V was cut by 2 bases and J by 12 bases, with 8 bases left in between. Germline V gene sequence: CDR1 SGHTS, CDR2 YDEGEE. The CDR3 reads CASSFDMHTF. The CDR3 DNA sequence: TGTGCCAGCAGCTTTGACATGCACACCTTC.

The chain carries TRBV18 and TRBJ2-2, with D possibly matching TRBD1 (6 bases). The CDR3 is 15 amino acids. V lost 6 bases and J 4 bases, leaving 15 bases between the germline ends. Germline lookup yields CDR1 KGHSH and CDR2 LQKENI. CDR3 DNA sequence: TGTGCCAGCTCCACCTTGGCAGGGGCCACCGGGGAGCTGTTTTTT. As protein: CASSTLAGATGELFF.

The sample holds one count of this clone. The CDR3 protein is CASSQATSGRGGTDTQYF. The CDR3 DNA follows: TGCGCCAGCAGCCAAGCGACTAGCGGTCGAGGGGGCACAGATACGCAGTATTTT. The rearrangement joins TRBV4-1 to TRBJ2-3; 9 bases fit TRBD2. The CDR3 is 18 amino acids. In germline, CDR1 is MGHRA, CDR2 YSYEKL. Germline trimming cut 1 base from V and 1 base from J; bases unmatched to any gene: 9.

This clone was picked up one time. V usage is TRBV6-6 and J usage is TRBJ1-2; D possibly corresponds to TRBD1 (6 bases). V was shortened by 8 bases and J by 4 bases, with 20 bases between the two germline ends. The CDR3 covers 15 residues. CDR1 is MNHNY and CDR2 is SVGAGI in the germline V gene (reference sequence). The CDR3 loop is CASADTPGQTYGYTF. The CDR3 nucleotides read TGTGCCAGCGCCGATACCCCTGGACAGACCTATGGCTACACCTTC.

V and J are TRBV10-2 and TRBJ2-1; 7 positions agree with TRBD1. CDR3 length: 17 amino acids. Looked up from germline, CDR1 is WSHSY and CDR2 is SAAADI. Losses at the gene ends were 3 bases for V and 2 bases for J; bases not matched to a gene: 10. CDR3 in amino acids: CASSDNSGTVTYNEQFF. The CDR3, as DNA: TGCGCCAGCAGTGACAACTCCGGGACAGTCACCTACAATGAGCAGTTCTTC.

The V call is TRBV2, the J call TRBJ1-2; D is perhaps TRBD1 (6 bases). The CDR3 has 14 residues. The V gene's germline CDR1 is SNHLY and CDR2 FYNNEI. Trimming shortened V by 6 bases and J by 9 bases, and 20 bases separated the two germline ends. CDR3: CASRETGHRVSYTF. The CDR3, as DNA: TGTGCCAGCAGAGAAACGGGACATAGGGTTAGCTACACCTTC.

V is TRBV7-2 and J is TRBJ2-7; weak D call: TRBD1 (5 bases). Germline V gene data show CDR1 as SGHTA and CDR2 as FQGNSA. V shed 1 base and J shed 2 bases, with 12 bases lying between them. This CDR3 comprises 15 residues. In DNA form, the CDR3 reads TGTGCCAGCAGCTTAGGGCAGGGCCTTACCTACGAGCAGTACTTC. Protein: CASSLGQGLTYEQYF.

The chain links TRBV5-1 to TRBJ1-6; 8 bases are a match to TRBD1. This CDR3 region has 14 residues. From germline, CDR1 is SGHRS and CDR2 YFSETQ. The ends lost 4 bases at V and 10 bases at J; junction bases unmatched: 7. This CDR3 is CASSIQGARSPLHF. The CDR3 nucleotides read TGCGCCAGCAGCATTCAGGGGGCGAGGTCACCCCTCCACTTT.

The V and J genes are TRBV27 and TRBJ2-7, with 8 bases lining up with TRBD1. J gave up 4 bases and V 9 bases, and 8 bases lay outside the gene matches. This CDR3 is built from 13 residues. CDR1 and CDR2 from the germline V gene are MNHEY and SMNVEV (reference sequence). CDR3 sequence reads: CARALTGVYEQYF. The CDR3 region has the DNA TGTGCCAGGGCCCTGACAGGGGTATACGAGCAGTACTTC.

This chain links TRBV10-3 with TRBJ2-5; D unresolved. CDR3 length equals 14 residues. The germline V gene has CDR1 ENHRY and CDR2 SYGVKD. V lost 7 bases, J lost 2 bases, and 14 bases lay in between. This chain's CDR3 is CAIKPTLNQETQYF. The CDR3 DNA reads as TGTGCCATCAAGCCGACCCTCAATCAAGAGACCCAGTACTTC.

V is TRBV24-1 and J is TRBJ2-1, with TRBD1 identical over 9 bases. The J segment lost 8 bases and the V segment lost 2 bases, leaving 9 bases of the junction unmatched. CDR3 length equals 16 residues. The V gene's germline CDR1 is KGHDR and CDR2 SFDVKD. In DNA form, the CDR3 reads TGTGCCACCAGTGATTCATCCGGGACAGGGTTCGATGAGCAGTTCTTC. Translated: CATSDSSGTGFDEQFF.

This clone appeared a single time. V and J are TRBV7-9 and TRBJ2-1; D remains ambiguous. The CDR3 runs 13 residues. V gave up 2 bases and J gave up 10 bases, with 12 bases separating them. The V gene's germline CDR1 is SEHNR and CDR2 FQNEAQ (reference sequence). The CDR3: CASSLNQRVEQFF. The DNA for the CDR3 is TGTGCCAGCAGCTTAAACCAAAGAGTCGAGCAGTTCTTC.

The chain has TRBV11-2 and TRBJ1-2; 7 nucleotides agree with TRBD1. The trim removed 3 bases at V and 4 bases at J, leaving 5 bases unmatched. The CDR3 contains 14 residues. Germline CDR1 SGHAT, CDR2 FQNNGV. Written as DNA, the CDR3 is TGTGCCAGCAGCTTGGGGACAGCCTTCTATGGCTACACCTTC. Translating gives CASSLGTAFYGYTF.

The genes are TRBV4-1 and TRBJ1-6, with 11 bases identical to TRBD1. Per the germline V gene, CDR1 is MGHRA and CDR2 is YSYEKL. The trim removed 0 bases at V and 12 bases at J, leaving 7 bases unmatched. CDR3 length: 16 amino acids. The CDR3 sequence is CASSQDERTGGLPLHF. CDR3 coding DNA: TGCGCCAGCAGCCAAGATGAGCGGACAGGGGGCCTACCCCTCCACTTT.

The J gene is TRBJ2-1, the V gene TRBV28, with 12 bases matching TRBD2. Germline V gene lookup returns CDR1 MDHEN and CDR2 SYDVKM. J gave up 9 bases and V 3 bases, and 6 bases lay outside the gene matches. This CDR3 is 15 amino acids long. DNA of the CDR3: TGTGCCAGCAGTTTCCCTAGCGGGGGGGCCTTTGAGCAGTTCTTC. It specifies CASSFPSGGAFEQFF.

The genes are TRBV7-9 and TRBJ1-4; TRBD1 might be the D (5 bases). Germline V gene data show CDR1 as SEHNR and CDR2 as FQNEAQ (reference sequence). This CDR3 region has 12 residues. The ends were cut back, 1 base at V and 17 bases at J, with 14 bases in the middle. CDR3 amino acids: CASSLVQGTFFF. In DNA, the CDR3 is TGTGCCAGCAGCTTAGTCCAAGGGACCTTCTTTTTT.

The chain carries TRBV5-6 and TRBJ2-6, with unresolved D. The ends were cut back, 0 bases at V and 0 bases at J, with 7 bases in the middle. The CDR3 is made up of 16 amino acids. The germline gives CDR1 SGHDT, CDR2 YYEEEE. The CDR3 coding sequence is TGTGCCAGCAGCTTGGTCGGTGTCTCTGGGGCCAACGTCCTGACTTTC. Its translation is CASSLVGVSGANVLTF.

V and J are TRBV24-1 and TRBJ1-2; the D gene is possibly TRBD1 (5 bases). Germline V CDR1 and CDR2: KGHDR, SFDVKD. This CDR3 has 12 amino acids. Trimming stripped 1 base from V and 8 bases from J, with 7 bases between. The CDR3 sequence is CATSDLWGGYTF. DNA of the CDR3: TGTGCCACCAGTGATTTATGGGGGGGCTACACCTTC.

J is TRBJ2-2 and V is TRBV11-2; D is perhaps TRBD2 (6 bases). This CDR3 region has 15 residues. The germline CDR1 and CDR2 sequences are SGHAT and FQNNGV. The V and J ends lost 5 bases and 6 bases respectively, with 16 bases between them. This CDR3 is CASSLASAIPGELFF. CDR3 DNA: TGTGCCAGCAGCCTAGCGTCGGCCATCCCCGGGGAGCTGTTTTTT.

J is TRBJ2-4 and V is TRBV20-1; 7 positions agree with TRBD1. The germline CDR1 and CDR2 sequences are DFQATT and SNEGSKA (reference sequence). This CDR3 is 15 amino acids long. The V and J ends lost 3 bases and 1 base, in that order; junction bases with no gene match: 6. CDR3 DNA: TGCAGTGCTAGTAGGGTGACAGGGGCCAAAAACATTCAGTACTTC. It specifies CSASRVTGAKNIQYF.

As regards this clone: Other DNA sequences in the sample encode the same CDR3. CDR3 amino acids: CASSPKETQYF. CDR3 bases: TGTGCCAGCAGCCCAAAAGAGACCCAGTACTTC. The chain employs TRBV7-8 and TRBJ2-5; D uncertain. The CDR3 covers 11 residues. Trimming cost V 5 bases and J 3 bases, with 4 bases left between them. Germline V gene data show CDR1 as SGHVS and CDR2 as FQNEAQ.

The chain carries TRBV5-1 and TRBJ2-3; a possible D gene is TRBD1 (6 bases). The CDR3 totals 14 residues. CDR1 is SGHRS and CDR2 is YFSETQ in the germline V gene. Trimming removed 3 bases from V and 5 bases from J, with 13 bases in between. The CDR3 region is CASSSQGSGDTQYF. The CDR3 DNA reads TGCGCCAGCAGCTCTCAGGGGAGTGGAGATACGCAGTATTTT.

J is TRBJ2-1 and V is TRBV7-3; D ambiguous. CDR1 and CDR2 (germline): SGHTA, FQGTGA. The CDR3 loop spans 15 amino acids. V lost 5 bases, J lost 0 bases, and 11 bases lay in between. The DNA for the CDR3 is TGTGCCAGCAGCCAGAGTCCGAGCTCCTACAATGAGCAGTTCTTC. The encoded protein is CASSQSPSSYNEQFF.

The rearrangement uses TRBV5-6 and TRBJ2-1, with D unresolved. The V end lost 7 bases, the J end lost 8 bases, and 19 bases lay between the germline ends. Looked up from germline, CDR1 is SGHDT and CDR2 is YYEEEE. This CDR3 spans 14 amino acids. The CDR3 loop is CASSPVQFVYEQFF. CDR3 in DNA: TGTGCCAGCTCCCCCGTACAGTTCGTTTATGAGCAGTTCTTC.

This clone has just a few counts. The genes are TRBV9 and TRBJ1-1, with D maybe TRBD1 (6 bases). The CDR3 runs 13 residues. Per germline, CDR1 SGDLS and CDR2 YYNGEE. Trimming took 1 base from V and 6 from J, leaving 10 bases between them. In DNA, the CDR3 is TGTGCCAGCAGCGTAAGTGGGGGCCCTGAAGCTTTCTTT. This encodes CASSVSGGPEAFF.

The chain recombines TRBV6-5 with TRBJ1-5, with D possibly TRBD1 on 5 matching bases. From germline, CDR1 is MNHEY and CDR2 SVGAGI. CDR3 length: 13 amino acids. Trimming cost V 6 bases and J 6 bases, with 12 bases left between them. The CDR3 region has the DNA TGTGCCAGCAGGCCCCTCAGGGCTCAGCCCCAGCATTTT. Its translation is CASRPLRAQPQHF.

The chain combines TRBV6-1 with TRBJ2-3; the D is unclear. Trimming removed 0 bases from V and 8 bases from J, with 9 bases in between. The germline gives CDR1 MNHNS, CDR2 SASEGT. CDR3 length equals 13 residues. This CDR3 is CASSEAPQSTQYF. The CDR3 DNA is TGTGCCAGCAGTGAAGCGCCCCAGTCTACGCAGTATTTT.

This clone was observed once. The chain has TRBV5-5 and TRBJ1-1; weak D call: TRBD1 (5 bases). Germline lookup yields CDR1 SGHKS and CDR2 YYEKEE (reference sequence). This CDR3 region has 13 residues. Trimming removed 1 base at V and 4 bases at J, with 8 bases between. This CDR3 reads CASSLTGSTEAFF. The DNA of the CDR3 is TGTGCCAGCAGCTTGACAGGTAGCACTGAAGCTTTCTTT.

This chain links TRBV9 with TRBJ2-7; 12 bases are shared with TRBD2. With V trimmed by 4 bases and J by 0 bases, 5 bases remained unmatched. In germline, CDR1 is SGDLS, CDR2 YYNGEE. This CDR3 is 16 amino acids long. The CDR3 loop reads CASSLGLAGSSYEQYF. The CDR3 DNA is TGTGCCAGCAGCCTCGGACTAGCGGGGAGCTCCTACGAGCAGTACTTC.

The rearrangement joins TRBV7-8 to TRBJ1-1; D is ambiguous. The V end was cut by 4 bases, the J end by 0 bases, with 15 bases between. The length of the CDR3 is 16 residues. The V gene's germline CDR1 is SGHVS and CDR2 FQNEAQ. The chain's CDR3 is CASSYSPGGVNTEAFF. The CDR3 region has the DNA TGTGCCAGCAGCTACAGCCCGGGCGGGGTGAACACTGAAGCTTTCTTT. Filled out from reference TRBV7-8 and TRBJ1-1, the complete variable domain reads GAGVSQSPRYKVAKRGQDVALRCDPISGHVSLFWYQQALGQGPEFLTYFQNEAQLDKSGLPSDRFFAERPEGSVSTLKIQRTQQEDSAVYLCASSYSPGGVNTEAFFGQGTRLTVV.